This T cell receptor delta chain was found in a study of γδ T cells in repeated Plasmodium falciparum infection. Across the whole study: Age- and gender-matched Australian children served as comparison for malaria-exposed Malian children. Samples were taken at baseline, before some infections, and 21 days after each. Over about 640 days, donors received four mosquito-bite P. falciparum NF54 infections.

TCRdb fed the multiplex PCR reads into CATT to redo clone calling. This table has around 50,000 delta-chain clones, roughly 1.8% appearing once. The CDR3 has 19 residues. In germline, CDR1 is TSWWSYY, CDR2 QGS. Trimming took 3 bases from V and 8 from J; bases not matched to a gene: 18. This clone came up a few times. Antigen unknown. TCRdb records a much larger clone's protein for this DNA, with a difference at residue 7 that likely arises from a read error; the protein given is the translation of the DNA. Broader study findings: Repeated controlled infections reportedly drove waves of new clonotype selection in Vdelta2-negative, mostly Vdelta1+, gammadelta repertoires.

Gammadelta T cells were flow-sorted from PBMC into Vgamma9/Vdelta2+ and Vdelta2-negative populations for bulk analysis. The sample taken for sequencing was gamma-delta T cells from blood. The chain carries TRDV1 and TRDJ1, with 13 bases that match TRDD3. The clonotype comes from a pool of human donors (malaria-infected and uninfected, not separated). The CDR3 DNA is TGTGCTCTTGGGGATCCGAGGTCGGGTACTGGGGGATACGGCGTAAAACTCATCTTT. It translates to CALGDPRSGTGGYGVKLIF.